A single sample is the source of the 6 T cell receptor beta chains below, sequenced in a study of PD-L1 blockade in urothelial cancer (dated by TCRdb to about 2017). Library preparation employed the immunoSEQ multiplex PCR assay. TCRdb provides this immuneACCESS table in a form limited to in-frame rearrangements. Some clones are lacking; in checked studies, under half of them reflect an unresolved V gene, and why the rest are absent is not known. This sample holds about 52,000 clones; approximately 77% were observed only once. The top ten constitute less than 4.5% of the sample. Sequenced material: PBMCs, taken around atezolizumab (anti-PD-L1) treatment. The origin of the receptors is a man aged 70 or older with urothelial cancer.

CDR3 in amino acids: CASSLYGGDQETQYF. Here the CDR3 DNA reads TGTGCCAGCAGTTTATACGGGGGGGACCAAGAGACCCAGTACTTC. The chain combines TRBV28 with TRBJ2-5, with TRBD2 matching over 8 bases. This CDR3 has 15 residues. J gave up 0 bases and V 1 base, and 1 base lay outside the gene matches. Per germline, CDR1 MDHEN and CDR2 SYDVKM.

This chain uses TRBV13 with TRBJ1-3, with 8 positions matching TRBD1. The CDR3 consists of 16 residues. Germline CDR1 is PRHDT and CDR2 is FYEKMQ (reference sequence). V gave up 8 bases and J gave up 2 bases; unmatched junction bases: 11. CDR3 loop: CASGRTGKKAGNTIYF. CDR3 DNA: TGTGCCAGCGGACGGACAGGGAAGAAGGCTGGAAACACCATATATTTT.

This chain connects TRBV5-4 to TRBJ2-3; 8 bases map to TRBD2. Germline V gene data show CDR1 as SGHNT and CDR2 as YYREEE (reference sequence). Trimming at V came to 0 bases and at J to 0 bases, leaving 9 bases not matched to a gene. The CDR3 is 18 residues long. CDR3 region: CASSLVGGGGSSTDTQYF. The CDR3 bases are TGTGCCAGCAGCTTGGTTGGTGGCGGGGGGAGTAGCACAGATACGCAGTATTTT.

The V call is TRBV28, the J call TRBJ2-7; 8 bases are a match to TRBD1. The CDR3 contains 16 residues. V shed 4 bases and J 10 bases; nucleotides not matched to a gene: 18. Germline loops: CDR1 MDHEN, CDR2 SYDVKM. The CDR3 bases are TGTGCCAGCAGTTCACCCTCAAGCCGGGACAGGAGGGCCCAGTACTTC. Its protein product is CASSSPSSRDRRAQYF.

The V gene is TRBV7-2, the J gene TRBJ1-1; D is unresolved. Deletions cut 6 bases from V and 8 bases from J, with 10 bases between. Germline V gene lookup returns CDR1 SGHTA and CDR2 FQGNSA. The CDR3 runs 11 residues. CDR3 sequence reads: CASSLAGEAFF. The CDR3 DNA follows: TGTGCCAGCAGTCTTGCGGGGGAAGCTTTCTTT.

The chain uses TRBV7-9 and TRBJ2-7, with TRBD1 matching 7 bases. The CDR3 length is 14 residues. The V segment lost 3 bases and the J segment 6 bases; nucleotides outside the gene matches: 8. Germline values: CDR1 SEHNR, CDR2 FQNEAQ (reference sequence). The DNA for the CDR3 is TGTGCCAGCAGCTTTACAGGGGTCCTGGGCGAGCAGTACTTC. Amino acids: CASSFTGVLGEQYF.